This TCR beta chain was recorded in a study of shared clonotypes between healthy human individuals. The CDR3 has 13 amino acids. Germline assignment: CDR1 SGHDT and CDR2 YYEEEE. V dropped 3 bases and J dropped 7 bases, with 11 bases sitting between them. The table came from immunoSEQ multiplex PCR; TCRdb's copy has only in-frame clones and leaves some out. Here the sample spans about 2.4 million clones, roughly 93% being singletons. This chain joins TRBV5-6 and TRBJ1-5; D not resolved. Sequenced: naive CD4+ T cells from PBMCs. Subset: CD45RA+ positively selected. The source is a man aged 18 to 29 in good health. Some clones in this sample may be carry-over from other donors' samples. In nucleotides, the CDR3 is TGTGCCAGCAGCTCGACCCTAGGGCAGCCCCAGCATTTT. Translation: CASSSTLGQPQHF.